One and the same sample provided the 7 T cell receptor beta chains below, sequenced in a study of CD8+ T cells in alopecia areata. Documented treatment: oral pan-JAK inhibitor, 5-10 mg twice daily. Following RNA extraction, reverse transcription yielded cDNA that acted as the sequencing template. Clones were sequenced by immunoSEQ multiplex PCR, and TCRdb holds only the in-frame ones, with some missing. This sample has about 250,000 clones; 60% occur once, and the top ten carry roughly 0.88%. Material: CD4+ T cells sorted from blood, obtained between weeks 51 and 52, from a patient treated with tofacitinib. All receptors derive from a human donor with alopecia areata.

Of note for this clone: This sample includes further DNA sequences coding for the same CDR3. V is TRBV7-2 and J is TRBJ2-7, with 7 bases identical to TRBD1. Germline lookup yields CDR1 SGHTA and CDR2 FQGNSA. The CDR3 totals 12 residues. V dropped 5 bases and J dropped 4; count of bases not matched to a gene: 2. This chain's CDR3 is CASSRQGYEQYF. As DNA, the CDR3 is TGTGCCAGCAGCCGACAGGGTTACGAGCAGTACTTC.

This chain's CDR3 is CASSLRGPYEQYF. CDR3 nucleotides: TGTGCCAGCAGCCTACGGGGGCCCTACGAGCAGTACTTC. The chain carries TRBV7-9 and TRBJ2-7; D may correspond to TRBD1 or TRBD2 (6 bases each). Germline V gene lookup returns CDR1 SEHNR and CDR2 FQNEAQ (reference sequence). V was pared by 5 bases and J by 2 bases, with 10 bases between. The CDR3 contains 13 residues.

The chain has TRBV29-1 and TRBJ2-7; TRBD1 matches at 9 bases. V lost 6 bases and J lost 4; bases outside the gene matches: 4. This CDR3 is 12 amino acids long. Germline assignment: CDR1 SQVTM and CDR2 ANQGSEA. DNA for the CDR3: TGCAGCGTGATGGACAGGGGATACGAGCAGTACTTC. Translated: CSVMDRGYEQYF.

The rearrangement joins TRBV30 to TRBJ2-5, with 9 bases matching TRBD2. CDR1 and CDR2 from the germline V gene are GTSNPN and SVGIG (reference sequence). V shed 4 bases and J 2 bases; nucleotides not matched to a gene: 11. The CDR3 consists of 16 residues. In nucleotides, the CDR3 is TGTGCCTGGACTCGGCGGGGGGGCCTACGTCAAGAGACCCAGTACTTC. It translates to CAWTRRGGLRQETQYF.

The rearrangement links TRBV11-2 to TRBJ2-7; no clear D. The CDR3 length is 16 residues. CDR1 SGHAT and CDR2 FQNNGV come from the germline V gene. Trimming removed 3 bases at V and 0 bases at J, with 15 bases between. The CDR3: CASSFFKAALSYEQYF. CDR3 coding DNA: TGTGCCAGCAGCTTTTTCAAGGCAGCCCTCTCCTACGAGCAGTACTTC.

The chain is built from TRBV29-1 and TRBJ1-5, with 10 bases identical to TRBD1. The CDR3 spans 13 residues. V shed 7 bases, J shed 7 bases, and the junction held 7 bases outside the gene matches. In germline, CDR1 is SQVTM, CDR2 ANQGSEA. CDR3 nucleotides: TGCAGCGCCAGACAGGGGGCCCGGCAGCCCCAGCATTTT. Translating it yields CSARQGARQPQHF.

In this sample, this clone turned up a few times. This CDR3 reads CASSFGSGELDTQYF. The CDR3 DNA reads TGTGCCAGCAGCTTTGGTAGCGGGGAGTTAGATACGCAGTATTTT. The chain combines TRBV7-2 with TRBJ2-3, with 8 bases that match TRBD2. The CDR3 is made up of 15 amino acids. In germline, CDR1 is SGHTA, CDR2 FQGNSA. Trimming took 3 bases from V and 5 from J; bases not matched to a gene: 7.